The following is a T cell receptor beta chain sequence with its context. These data belong to a study of blood T cell repertoires in COVID-19. Individuals aged about 18 to 95 years were recruited from 24 US areas. Authors' analysis steps: Reference gene primer amplification yielded estimated nucleated cell counts. Measured with immunoSEQ multiplex PCR; TCRdb has only the in-frame clones, and not every one. V and J calls and clone size are as listed in that table; D and trimming were resolved from the DNA. The data show over 200,000 clones, 70% to 85% seen once. V lost 0 bases to trimming and J lost 6 bases, with 8 bases between them. The germline CDR1 and CDR2 sequences are MNHEY and SVGAGI. The CDR3 loop spans 13 amino acids.

Sequenced input: PBMCs or T cells enriched from blood (not recorded which). This clonotype originated in a man in his fifties or sixties who had recovered from COVID-19. The gene calls are TRBV6-5 and TRBJ1-2; the D gene is possibly TRBD1 (6 bases). CDR3 in DNA: TGTGCCAGCAGTTACTCGAGGGGGAATGGCTACACCTTC. Its protein product is CASSYSRGNGYTF.